Listed below are T cell receptor beta chains from one sample, sequenced in a study of blood T cell repertoires in COVID-19. Generated by immunoSEQ multiplex PCR, the TCRdb table keeps only in-frame clones and is missing some. The sample has around 150,000 clones, 65% to 90% seen once; the top ten hold about 3.5%. Sequencing used peripheral blood. The receptors derive from a man between 65 and 85 years old with acute or convalescent COVID-19. CDR3s include the opening cysteine and the closing phenylalanine or tryptophan. The D gene is left open where the match is weak. The size entry is marked missing in some rows and otherwise reads once, few, many or a size class.

CDR3nt: TGTGCCAGCAGGGCGGCCGGGGGGGGCAATCAGCCCCAGCATTTT
CDR3aa: CASRAAGGGNQPQHF
j_gene: TRBJ1-5
v_gene: TRBV27
abundance: .
d_gene: .

CDR3nt: TGTGCCAGTAGCCTCACTAGCGGGAGGCCGAATGAGCAGTTCTTC
CDR3aa: CASSLTSGRPNEQFF
j_gene: TRBJ2-1
v_gene: TRBV19
abundance: .
d_gene: TRBD2

CDR3nt: TGTGCCAGCACCATAATGAGGGATCAGCCCCAGCATTTT
CDR3aa: CASTIMRDQPQHF
j_gene: TRBJ1-5
v_gene: TRBV28
abundance: .
d_gene: .

CDR3nt: TGTGCCAGCAGCCCGACACCGGGACAGGTTGTCACCGGGGAGCTGTTTTTT
CDR3aa: CASSPTPGQVVTGELFF
j_gene: TRBJ2-2
v_gene: TRBV7-2
abundance: .
d_gene: TRBD1

CDR3nt: TGCGCCAGCAGTGATGACAGGGGGCTGGGGCAGACCCAGTACTTC
CDR3aa: CASSDDRGLGQTQYF
j_gene: TRBJ2-5
v_gene: TRBV5-1
abundance: .
d_gene: TRBD1

CDR3nt: TGTGCCAGCAGCAACCGTGACACCCGCACAGATACGCAGTATTTT
CDR3aa: CASSNRDTRTDTQYF
j_gene: TRBJ2-3
v_gene: TRBV7-9
abundance: .
d_gene: .

CDR3nt: TGTGCCAGCAGCCAAGCAGCGGGAACCTACGAGCAGTACTTC
CDR3aa: CASSQAAGTYEQYF
j_gene: TRBJ2-7
v_gene: TRBV3-1/TRBV3-2
abundance: .
d_gene: TRBD2

CDR3nt: TGTGCCAGCAGCCCAGGGGGGACTAGCGGGAGCAAAAACATTCAGTACTTC
CDR3aa: CASSPGGTSGSKNIQYF
j_gene: TRBJ2-4
v_gene: TRBV21-1
abundance: .
d_gene: .

CDR3nt: TGTGCCAGCAGCAAGCGGACTAGCGGGAGAGACGAGCAGTACTTC
CDR3aa: CASSKRTSGRDEQYF
j_gene: TRBJ2-7
v_gene: TRBV3-1/TRBV3-2
abundance: .
d_gene: TRBD2

CDR3nt: TGTGCCAGCCCTAGCGGGAGCGGCACCGGGGAGCTGTTTTTT
CDR3aa: CASPSGSGTGELFF
j_gene: TRBJ2-2
v_gene: TRBV19
abundance: .
d_gene: TRBD2

CDR3nt: TGTGCCAGCAGCTTCTTAGCCACAGATACGCAGTATTTT
CDR3aa: CASSFLATDTQYF
j_gene: TRBJ2-3
v_gene: TRBV5-4
abundance: .
d_gene: .

CDR3nt: TGTGCCAGCAGCTCGGCCTTCGGCGGCGACGAGCAGTACTTC
CDR3aa: CASSSAFGGDEQYF
j_gene: TRBJ2-7
v_gene: TRBV7-3
abundance: .
d_gene: .

CDR3nt: TGCGCCAGCAGCTCCGAGCCCGGGACACTGTACAATGAGCAGTTCTTC
CDR3aa: CASSSEPGTLYNEQFF
j_gene: TRBJ2-1
v_gene: TRBV5-1
abundance: .
d_gene: .

CDR3nt: TGTGCCAGCAGCTATGATTTTAGCGGGTCGGAGCAGTTCTTC
CDR3aa: CASSYDFSGSEQFF
j_gene: TRBJ2-1
v_gene: TRBV6-2/TRBV6-3
abundance: once
d_gene: TRBD2

CDR3nt: TGTGCCAGCAGCCAAGAAACAGGGGAAGCAGAGACCCAGTACTTC
CDR3aa: CASSQETGEAETQYF
j_gene: TRBJ2-5
v_gene: TRBV4-2
abundance: few
d_gene: TRBD1

CDR3nt: TGTGCCACCAGTGATTCCGGGACAGGGGGCGGTTATGGCTACACCTTC
CDR3aa: CATSDSGTGGGYGYTF
j_gene: TRBJ1-2
v_gene: TRBV24-1
abundance: .
d_gene: TRBD1

CDR3nt: TGTGCCAGCAGCGTGGACAGGGCCACAGATACGCAGTATTTT
CDR3aa: CASSVDRATDTQYF
j_gene: TRBJ2-3
v_gene: TRBV7-3
abundance: .
d_gene: TRBD1

CDR3nt: TGTGCCAGCAGCGGACCGGGACAGGGGGAGGCTAATGAAAAACTGTTTTTT
CDR3aa: CASSGPGQGEANEKLFF
j_gene: TRBJ1-4
v_gene: TRBV9
abundance: .
d_gene: TRBD1

CDR3nt: TGTGCCAGCAGCGTAAATGCTGCGGATTCACCCCTCCACTTT
CDR3aa: CASSVNAADSPLHF
j_gene: TRBJ1-6
v_gene: TRBV9
abundance: .
d_gene: .

CDR3nt: TGTGCCACCAGCAGAGGGAATAAGGGGCCGGGCCGTTATGGTGAGCAGTTCTTC
CDR3aa: CATSRGNKGPGRYGEQFF
j_gene: TRBJ2-1
v_gene: TRBV15
abundance: .
d_gene: .

CDR3nt: TGTGCCAGCAGCCCAGGGACTAGCGGGAGTTTTCTTTCCTACGAGCAGTACTTC
CDR3aa: CASSPGTSGSFLSYEQYF
j_gene: TRBJ2-7
v_gene: TRBV6-2/TRBV6-3
abundance: .
d_gene: TRBD2

CDR3nt: TGTGCCAGCAGTTCCGGGGACGAGCAGTACTTC
CDR3aa: CASSSGDEQYF
j_gene: TRBJ2-7
v_gene: TRBV2
abundance: .
d_gene: .

CDR3nt: TGTGCCAGCAGCCCGAGACTAGCGGGGGCCGGGGAGCAGTACTTC
CDR3aa: CASSPRLAGAGEQYF
j_gene: TRBJ2-7
v_gene: TRBV7-2
abundance: few
d_gene: TRBD2

CDR3nt: TGCAGCGTTGAAGATCTAGGCCATCTAGCGGGAGGGTACAATGAGCAGTTCTTC
CDR3aa: CSVEDLGHLAGGYNEQFF
j_gene: TRBJ2-1
v_gene: TRBV29-1
abundance: .
d_gene: TRBD2

CDR3nt: TGTGCCACCAGTGGCCTCGACACCTACGGCGCAGATACGCAGTATTTT
CDR3aa: CATSGLDTYGADTQYF
j_gene: TRBJ2-3
v_gene: TRBV24-1
abundance: .
d_gene: .

CDR3nt: TGTGCCAGCAGCGGACCAAGGACTAGCGTACACTACGAGCAGTACTTC
CDR3aa: CASSGPRTSVHYEQYF
j_gene: TRBJ2-7
v_gene: TRBV5-6
abundance: few
d_gene: TRBD2

CDR3nt: TGTGCCAGTAGTAGACAGGGGGGTAGCAATCAGCCCCAGCATTTT
CDR3aa: CASSRQGGSNQPQHF
j_gene: TRBJ1-5
v_gene: TRBV19
abundance: few
d_gene: TRBD1

CDR3nt: TGTGCCAGCAGCTTAGCCGCGGGGAGCTCCTACGAGCAGTACTTC
CDR3aa: CASSLAAGSSYEQYF
j_gene: TRBJ2-7
v_gene: TRBV7-8
abundance: .
d_gene: .

CDR3nt: TGTGCCAGTAGTCATAGCGGGAGCACAGATACGCAGTATTTT
CDR3aa: CASSHSGSTDTQYF
j_gene: TRBJ2-3
v_gene: TRBV19
abundance: .
d_gene: TRBD2

CDR3nt: TGTGCCAGCTCACTAGAAGCCGGGACTACGTACAATGAGCAGTTCTTC
CDR3aa: CASSLEAGTTYNEQFF
j_gene: TRBJ2-1
v_gene: TRBV18
abundance: .
d_gene: TRBD2

CDR3nt: TGTGCCAGCAGTCTAAAGGGGAAACTGTTTTTT
CDR3aa: CASSLKGKLFF
j_gene: TRBJ1-4
v_gene: TRBV27
abundance: .
d_gene: .

CDR3nt: TGTGCCAGCAGCGTACGCTCCGGGACTTCAGCAGATACGCAGTATTTT
CDR3aa: CASSVRSGTSADTQYF
j_gene: TRBJ2-3
v_gene: TRBV9
abundance: .
d_gene: .

CDR3nt: TGTGCCAGCAGCCCCGGGACAGGGGTGTTGAACACTGAAGCTTTCTTT
CDR3aa: CASSPGTGVLNTEAFF
j_gene: TRBJ1-1
v_gene: TRBV7-2
abundance: .
d_gene: TRBD1

CDR3nt: TGCAGCGTTGAAGATCCATTCACAGATACGCAGTATTTT
CDR3aa: CSVEDPFTDTQYF
j_gene: TRBJ2-3
v_gene: TRBV29-1
abundance: .
d_gene: .

CDR3nt: TGTGCCACGAACTATGGACAGGGGGACAGGACTGAAGCTTTCTTT
CDR3aa: CATNYGQGDRTEAFF
j_gene: TRBJ1-1
v_gene: TRBV6-5
abundance: .
d_gene: TRBD1

CDR3nt: TGTGCCAGCAGCTCGAGGGTGGCCAAAAACATTCAGTACTTC
CDR3aa: CASSSRVAKNIQYF
j_gene: TRBJ2-4
v_gene: TRBV5-6
abundance: .
d_gene: .

CDR3nt: TGCGCCAGCAGCCAGGGCCCCGTGCAAGAGACCCAGTACTTC
CDR3aa: CASSQGPVQETQYF
j_gene: TRBJ2-5
v_gene: TRBV4-1
abundance: .
d_gene: .

CDR3nt: TGTGCCAGCAGAATGACAGGGGGCTACGAGCAGTACTTC
CDR3aa: CASRMTGGYEQYF
j_gene: TRBJ2-7
v_gene: TRBV28
abundance: .
d_gene: TRBD1

CDR3nt: TGTGCCAGCAGCAAAGTTCCAACAGGGAGGGGCGAAAAACTGTTTTTT
CDR3aa: CASSKVPTGRGEKLFF
j_gene: TRBJ1-4
v_gene: TRBV21-1
abundance: few
d_gene: .

CDR3nt: TGTGCCAGCAGCTCAGACAGGGACGAGCAGTACTTC
CDR3aa: CASSSDRDEQYF
j_gene: TRBJ2-7
v_gene: TRBV6-5
abundance: .
d_gene: TRBD1

CDR3nt: TGTGCCAGCAGCCTAGCGGGGCTCCAAGAGACCCAGTACTTC
CDR3aa: CASSLAGLQETQYF
j_gene: TRBJ2-5
v_gene: TRBV11-1
abundance: few
d_gene: TRBD2

CDR3nt: TGTGCCAGCAGTAGAGAGGCCGACGAGCAGTACTTC
CDR3aa: CASSREADEQYF
j_gene: TRBJ2-7
v_gene: TRBV2
abundance: .
d_gene: .

CDR3nt: TGTGCCAGCAGCCCTTATCCAACTAATGAAAAACTGTTTTTT
CDR3aa: CASSPYPTNEKLFF
j_gene: TRBJ1-4
v_gene: TRBV7-2
abundance: .
d_gene: .

CDR3nt: TGTGCCAGCAGCTTACTACAGGGGGCGTTGGAGACCCAGTACTTC
CDR3aa: CASSLLQGALETQYF
j_gene: TRBJ2-5
v_gene: TRBV7-9
abundance: .
d_gene: TRBD1

CDR3nt: TGTGCCAGTAGTACCTCTAGCGGGGGATTACCCTACGAGCAGTACTTC
CDR3aa: CASSTSSGGLPYEQYF
j_gene: TRBJ2-7
v_gene: TRBV19
abundance: .
d_gene: TRBD2

CDR3nt: TGTGCCAGCAGCGTAGAAAGCGGGAGTTATAGCGAGCAGTACTTC
CDR3aa: CASSVESGSYSEQYF
j_gene: TRBJ2-7
v_gene: TRBV9
abundance: .
d_gene: TRBD2

CDR3nt: TGCGCCAGCAGCCAAGCCCTCCGGGAGACCCAGTACTTC
CDR3aa: CASSQALRETQYF
j_gene: TRBJ2-5
v_gene: TRBV4-3
abundance: .
d_gene: .

CDR3nt: TGCGCCAGCAGCTTTAGCGGGGTGTCCTACAATGAGCAGTTCTTC
CDR3aa: CASSFSGVSYNEQFF
j_gene: TRBJ2-1
v_gene: TRBV5-1
abundance: .
d_gene: TRBD2

CDR3nt: TGTGCCAGCAGGTATCCCCTCGACAGTACGGGCTACGAGCAGTACTTC
CDR3aa: CASRYPLDSTGYEQYF
j_gene: TRBJ2-7
v_gene: TRBV2
abundance: .
d_gene: .

CDR3nt: TGTGCCAGCAGAGGGAGAGGGACAGGAAGCAGCACAGATACGCAGTATTTT
CDR3aa: CASRGRGTGSSTDTQYF
j_gene: TRBJ2-3
v_gene: TRBV7-2
abundance: .
d_gene: TRBD1

CDR3nt: TGTGCCAGCAGCCTCAGCCTCAGCGGACTGAACACCGGGGAGCTGTTTTTT
CDR3aa: CASSLSLSGLNTGELFF
j_gene: TRBJ2-2
v_gene: TRBV4-2
abundance: .
d_gene: .

CDR3nt: TGTGCCAGCAGTTTTTTGCGACTCCACAATGAGCAGTTCTTC
CDR3aa: CASSFLRLHNEQFF
j_gene: TRBJ2-1
v_gene: TRBV28
abundance: .
d_gene: .